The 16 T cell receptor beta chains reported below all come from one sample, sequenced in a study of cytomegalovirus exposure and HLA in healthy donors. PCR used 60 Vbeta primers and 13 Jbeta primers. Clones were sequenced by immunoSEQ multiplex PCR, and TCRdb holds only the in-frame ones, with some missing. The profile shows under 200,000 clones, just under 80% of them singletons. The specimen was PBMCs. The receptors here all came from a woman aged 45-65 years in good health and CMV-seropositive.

The CDR3 DNA reads as TGTGCCTGGAGTCCAGGGTCAGGGATCAATACGCAGTATTTT. Translating gives CAWSPGSGINTQYF. The chain joins TRBV30 to TRBJ2-3, with a tentative D call TRBD1 (5 bases). CDR1 is GTSNPN, CDR2 SVGIG, per germline (reference sequence). This CDR3 region has 14 residues. V was trimmed by 2 bases and J by 7 bases, leaving 16 bases between them.

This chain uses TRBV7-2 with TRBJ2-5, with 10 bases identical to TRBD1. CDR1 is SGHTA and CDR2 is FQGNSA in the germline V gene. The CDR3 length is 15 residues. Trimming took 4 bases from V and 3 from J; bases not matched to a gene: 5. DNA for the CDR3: TGTGCCAGCAGCTCGTGGACAGGGGGTAAAGAGACCCAGTACTTC. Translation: CASSSWTGGKETQYF.

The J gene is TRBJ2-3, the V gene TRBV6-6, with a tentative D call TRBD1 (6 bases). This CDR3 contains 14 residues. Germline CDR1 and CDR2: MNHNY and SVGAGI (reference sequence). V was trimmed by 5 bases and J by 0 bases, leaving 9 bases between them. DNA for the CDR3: TGTGCCAGCAGTGGGACACAAAGCACAGATACGCAGTATTTT. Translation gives CASSGTQSTDTQYF.

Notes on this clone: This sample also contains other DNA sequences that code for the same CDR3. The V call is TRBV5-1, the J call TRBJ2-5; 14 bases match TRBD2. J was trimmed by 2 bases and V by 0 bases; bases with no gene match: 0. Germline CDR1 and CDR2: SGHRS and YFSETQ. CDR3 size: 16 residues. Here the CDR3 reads CASSLGTSGGQETQYF. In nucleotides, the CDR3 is TGCGCCAGCAGCTTGGGGACTAGCGGGGGGCAAGAGACCCAGTACTTC.

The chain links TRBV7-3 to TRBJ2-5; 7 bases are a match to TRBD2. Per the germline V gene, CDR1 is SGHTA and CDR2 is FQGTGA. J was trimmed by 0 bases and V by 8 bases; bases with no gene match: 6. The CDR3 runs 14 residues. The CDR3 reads CASGTGRYQETQYF. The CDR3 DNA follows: TGTGCCAGCGGGACCGGGAGGTACCAAGAGACCCAGTACTTC.

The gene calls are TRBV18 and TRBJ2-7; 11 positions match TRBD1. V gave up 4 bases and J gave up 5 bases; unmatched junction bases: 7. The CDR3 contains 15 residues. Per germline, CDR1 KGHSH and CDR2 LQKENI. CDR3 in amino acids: CASSHFRDRGDEQYF. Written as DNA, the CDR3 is TGTGCCAGCTCACACTTCCGGGACAGGGGGGACGAGCAGTACTTC.

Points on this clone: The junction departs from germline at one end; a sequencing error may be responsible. The CDR3 DNA reads as TGTGCCAACAGCGGGGACAGGGGGCGCAATGAGCAGTTCTTC. Translation: CANSGDRGRNEQFF. The V and J genes are TRBV9 and TRBJ2-1, with 12 positions matching TRBD1. The germline CDR1 and CDR2 sequences are SGDLS and YYNGEE. This CDR3 is built from 14 residues.

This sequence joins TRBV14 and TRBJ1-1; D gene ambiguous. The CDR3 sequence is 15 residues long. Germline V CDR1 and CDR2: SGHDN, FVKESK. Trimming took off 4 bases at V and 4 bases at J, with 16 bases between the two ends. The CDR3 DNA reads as TGTGCCAGCAGCCTCCTTACTATACTCGGCACTGAAGCTTTCTTT. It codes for CASSLLTILGTEAFF.

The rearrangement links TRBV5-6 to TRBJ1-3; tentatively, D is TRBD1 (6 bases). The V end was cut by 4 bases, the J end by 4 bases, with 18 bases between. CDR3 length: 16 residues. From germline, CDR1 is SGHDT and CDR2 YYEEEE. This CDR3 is CASSPGVNREGNTIYF. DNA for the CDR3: TGTGCCAGCAGCCCTGGGGTTAACAGGGAAGGAAACACCATATATTTT.

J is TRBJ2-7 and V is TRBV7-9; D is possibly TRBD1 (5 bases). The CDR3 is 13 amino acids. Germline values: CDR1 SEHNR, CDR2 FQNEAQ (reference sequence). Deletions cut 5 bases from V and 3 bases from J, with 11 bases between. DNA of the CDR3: TGTGCCAGCAGCCGGAGTCAGGGCTACGAGCAGTACTTC. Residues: CASSRSQGYEQYF.

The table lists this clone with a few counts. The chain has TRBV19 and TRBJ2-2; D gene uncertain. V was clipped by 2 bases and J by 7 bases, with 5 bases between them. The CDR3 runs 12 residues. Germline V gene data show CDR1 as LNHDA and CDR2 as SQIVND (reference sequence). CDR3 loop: CASSIYNGELFF. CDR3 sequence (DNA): TGTGCCAGTAGTATATATAACGGGGAGCTGTTTTTT. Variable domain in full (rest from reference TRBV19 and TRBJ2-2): DGGITQSPKYLFRKEGQNVTLSCEQNLNHDAMYWYRQDPGQGLRLIYYSQIVNDFQKGDIAEGYSVSREKKESFPLTVTSAQKNPTAFYLCASSIYNGELFFGEGSRLTVL.

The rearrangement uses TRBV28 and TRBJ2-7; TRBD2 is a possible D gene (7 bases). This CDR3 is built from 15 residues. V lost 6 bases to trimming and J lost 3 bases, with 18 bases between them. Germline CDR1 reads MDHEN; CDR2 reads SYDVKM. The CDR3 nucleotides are TGTGCCAGCAGGCGTCGGGGGGCCCTCTTCTACGAGCAGTACTTC. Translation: CASRRRGALFYEQYF. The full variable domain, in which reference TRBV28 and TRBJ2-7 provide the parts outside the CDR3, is DVKVTQSSRYLVKRTGEKVFLECVQDMDHENMFWYRQDPGLGLRLIYFSYDVKMKEKGDIPEGYSVSREKKERFSLILESASTNQTSMYLCASRRRGALFYEQYFGPGTRLTVT.

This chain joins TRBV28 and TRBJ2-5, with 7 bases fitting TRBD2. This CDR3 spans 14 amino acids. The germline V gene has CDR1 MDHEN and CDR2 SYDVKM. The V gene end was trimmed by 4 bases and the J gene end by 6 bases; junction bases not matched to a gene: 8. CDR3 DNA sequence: TGTGCCAGCAGTTGGGGCGGAGCGGGGAAGACCCAGTACTTC. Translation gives CASSWGGAGKTQYF.

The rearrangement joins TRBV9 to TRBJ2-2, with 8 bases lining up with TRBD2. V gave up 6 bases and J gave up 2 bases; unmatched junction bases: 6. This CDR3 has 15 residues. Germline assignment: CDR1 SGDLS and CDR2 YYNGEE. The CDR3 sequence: CASTPGLENTGELFF. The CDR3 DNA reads TGTGCCAGCACCCCGGGACTAGAAAACACCGGGGAGCTGTTTTTT.

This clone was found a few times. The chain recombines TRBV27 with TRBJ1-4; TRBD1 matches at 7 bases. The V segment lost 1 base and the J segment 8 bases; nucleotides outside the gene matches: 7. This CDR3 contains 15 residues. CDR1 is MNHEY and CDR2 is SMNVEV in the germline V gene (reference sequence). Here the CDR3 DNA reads TGTGCCAGCAGTTTATACCTCGACAGGGTAGAAAAACTGTTTTTT. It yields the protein CASSLYLDRVEKLFF. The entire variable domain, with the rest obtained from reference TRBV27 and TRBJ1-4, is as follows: EAQVTQNPRYLITVTGKKLTVTCSQNMNHEYMSWYRQDPGLGLRQIYYSMNVEVTDKGDVPEGYKVSRKEKRNFPLILESPSPNQTSLYFCASSLYLDRVEKLFFGSGTQLSVL.

The CDR3 spells CASSQNDPVLQETQYF. The DNA for the CDR3 is TGCGCCAGCAGCCAAAACGATCCGGTCCTACAAGAGACCCAGTACTTC. The chain combines TRBV4-3 with TRBJ2-5; D is undetermined. V lost 2 bases and J 2 bases, leaving 15 bases between the germline ends. Germline loops: CDR1 LGHNA, CDR2 YSLEER. The CDR3 runs 16 residues.